Described below is a single T cell receptor beta chain sequence and its context. No antigen is known for it. The data are from a study of cytomegalovirus exposure and HLA in healthy donors. Overall study: The platform used for the 110 or so validation repertoires matched that of the approximately 640 first-cohort repertoires, a later analysis reported.

The germline CDR1 and CDR2 sequences are SEHNR and FQNEAQ (reference sequence). V was trimmed by 1 base and J by 4 bases, leaving 7 bases between them. The CDR3 is made up of 13 amino acids. The data were produced by immunoSEQ multiplex PCR, yet TCRdb's version contains in-frame clones alone and is incomplete. This table holds fewer than 75,000 clones, roughly 96% found once. Study-level findings and limits: Usually a TCR sequence was rare, but some public TCRs were found in many donors.

The clonotype originates from a man younger than 35 in good health and CMV-seronegative. Sequenced: PBMCs. The chain recombines TRBV7-9 with TRBJ2-5; D call uncertain. CDR3 protein: CASSLDSGETQYF. The DNA for the CDR3 is TGTGCCAGCAGCTTAGACAGTGGAGAGACCCAGTACTTC. The full variable domain, completed using reference TRBV7-9 and TRBJ2-5, is DTGVSQNPRHKITKRGQNVTFRCDPISEHNRLYWYRQTLGQGPEFLTYFQNEAQLEKSRLLSDRFSAERPKGSFSTLEIQRTEQGDSAMYLCASSLDSGETQYFGPGTRLLVL.